This T cell receptor beta chain was captured by sequencing in a study of T cells in Graves' hyperthyroidism and ophthalmopathy. Amplification of TCR beta CDR3 regions was performed using RNA transcripts as template. An initial round of RT-PCR targeting the TCR CDR3 relied on the HTBI primer set. TCRdb fed the multiplex PCR reads into MiXCR, producing one record per CDR3 protein. This sample has about 320,000 distinct CDR3 sequences; about 15% occur once, and the top ten carry roughly a third. This clonotype was counted at least ten times. Germline CDR1 reads LGHDT; CDR2 reads YNNKEL (reference sequence). Trimming cost V 0 bases and J 0 bases; bases outside gene matches: 3. There are 17 residues in the CDR3.

The clonotype was recovered from a young man with Graves' hyperthyroidism. The chain employs TRBV3-1 and TRBJ2-1; 9 positions agree with TRBD2. Sequencing used blood. CDR3 residues: CASSQERAGGSYNEQFF. CDR3 sequence (DNA): TGTGCCAGCAGCCAAGAACGAGCGGGAGGCTCCTACAATGAGCAGTTCTTC.